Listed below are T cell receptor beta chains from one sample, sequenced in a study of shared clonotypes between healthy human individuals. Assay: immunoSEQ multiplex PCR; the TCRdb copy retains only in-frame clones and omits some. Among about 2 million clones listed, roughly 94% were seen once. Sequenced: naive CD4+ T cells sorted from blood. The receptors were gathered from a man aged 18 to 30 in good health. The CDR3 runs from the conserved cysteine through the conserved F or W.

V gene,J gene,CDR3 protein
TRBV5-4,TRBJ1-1,CASSKGQLNTEAFF
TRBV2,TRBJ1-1,CASNEGPQAFF
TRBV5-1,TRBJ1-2,CASASTGATGGGYTF
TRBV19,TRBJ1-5,CASSIQGLSNQPQHF
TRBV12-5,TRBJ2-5,CASGLSGAQETQYF
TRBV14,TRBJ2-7,CASSQRQGINEQYF
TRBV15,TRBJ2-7,CATSREVADRYLSYEQYF
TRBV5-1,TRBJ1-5,CASSYDGNQPQHF
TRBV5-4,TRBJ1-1,CASSLTGTGNTEAFF
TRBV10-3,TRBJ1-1,CAISEDQENTEAFF
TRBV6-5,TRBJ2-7,CAASREGGYEQYF
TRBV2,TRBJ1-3,CASGEGFSGNTIYF
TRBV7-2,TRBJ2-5,CASSSPGFPQYF
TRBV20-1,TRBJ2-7,CSARGKDEQYF
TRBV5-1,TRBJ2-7,CASSLAGSLEVEQYF
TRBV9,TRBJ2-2,CASSVGGMNTGELFF
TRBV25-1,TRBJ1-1,CASRDSRGAFF
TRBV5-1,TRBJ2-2,CASSLGTDTGELFF
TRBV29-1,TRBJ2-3,CSVVGIGTDTQYF
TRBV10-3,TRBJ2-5,CATLDRGHGETQYF
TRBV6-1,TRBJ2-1,CASSWLVGGYNEQFF
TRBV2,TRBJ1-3,CASSGRNTIYF
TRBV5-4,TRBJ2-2,CASSLDSLNTGELFF
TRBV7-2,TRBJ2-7,CASSLVLVSYEQYF
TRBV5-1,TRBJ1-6,CASSLTENSPLHF
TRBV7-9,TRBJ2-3,CASSLQVKTDTQYF
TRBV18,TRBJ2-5,CASSPGGGQETQYF
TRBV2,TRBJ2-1,CASTGTGGGALNEQFF
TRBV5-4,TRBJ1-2,CASSLGQGYNGYTF
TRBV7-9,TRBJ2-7,CASSLDPGSYEQYF
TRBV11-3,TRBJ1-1,CASSLSPANTEAFF
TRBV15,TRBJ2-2,CATSRGDGELFF
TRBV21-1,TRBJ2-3,CASSTPTSGGADTQYF
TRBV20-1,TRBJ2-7,CIAGGPYEQYF
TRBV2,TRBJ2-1,CASSEVADNEQFF
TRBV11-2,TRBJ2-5,CASSSRWAPQETQYF
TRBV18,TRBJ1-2,CASSPTNGGGHGYTF
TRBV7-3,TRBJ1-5,CASSLFKGRPQHF
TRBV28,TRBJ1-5,CASSLVRQPQHF
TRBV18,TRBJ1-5,CASSPAGVVQPQHF
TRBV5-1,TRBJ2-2,CASSLPESGQTGELFF
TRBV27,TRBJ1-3,CASSFRGAGNTIYF
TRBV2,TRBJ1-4,CASSVGGTNEKLFF
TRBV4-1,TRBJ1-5,CASSQVVAGSQVKNQPQHF
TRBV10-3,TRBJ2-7,CAISSGTSGRLYEQYF
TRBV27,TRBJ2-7,CASSPHREGGGRSYEQYF
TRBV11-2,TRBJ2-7,CASSLDYPSEQYF
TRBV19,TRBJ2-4,CASSIEGQWAKNIQYF
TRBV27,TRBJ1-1,CASNSRDKNTEAFF
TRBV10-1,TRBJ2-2,CASSERLAGAGELFF
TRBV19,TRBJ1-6,CASSIGPQNSPLHF